Listed here is a single T cell receptor (beta chain). Its specificity is not known. These data are taken from a study of T cell repertoires in cytomegalovirus infection. About the research overall: Well-studied HLA-B-restricted epitopes and recently identified HLA-C-restricted epitopes of CMV were both used in the study.

The CDR3 spans 13 residues. With 3 bases removed from V and 7 bases from J, the gap between germline ends came to 10 bases. TCRdb reprocessed the reads with MiXCR, giving one entry per CDR3 protein. The sample records under 500,000 distinct CDR3 sequences, roughly 46% being singletons. The V gene is TRBV12-3 or TRBV12-4, the J gene TRBJ1-5, with D maybe TRBD1 (5 bases). This TCR was sampled from a human donor in good health (CMV status not recorded). Some clones in this sample may be carry-over from other donors' samples. The material sequenced was cultured PBMCs, taken from culture after CMV antigen stimulation. The CDR3 coding sequence is TGTGCCAGCAGTTTTACGGGGGAACAGCCCCAGCATTTT. It specifies CASSFTGEQPQHF.